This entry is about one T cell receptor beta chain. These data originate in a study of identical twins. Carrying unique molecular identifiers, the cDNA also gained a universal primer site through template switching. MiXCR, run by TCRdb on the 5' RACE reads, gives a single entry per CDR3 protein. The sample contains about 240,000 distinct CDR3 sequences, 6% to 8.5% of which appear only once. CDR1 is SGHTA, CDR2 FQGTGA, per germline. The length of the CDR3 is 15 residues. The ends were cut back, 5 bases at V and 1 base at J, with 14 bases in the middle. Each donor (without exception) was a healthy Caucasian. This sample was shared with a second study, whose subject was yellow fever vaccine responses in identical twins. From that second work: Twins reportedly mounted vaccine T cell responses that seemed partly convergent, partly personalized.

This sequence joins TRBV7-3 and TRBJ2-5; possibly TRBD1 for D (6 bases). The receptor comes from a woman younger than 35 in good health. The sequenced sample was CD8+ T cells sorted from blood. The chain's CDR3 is CASSPSVGGQETQYF. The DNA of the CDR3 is TGTGCCAGCAGCCCATCAGTAGGGGGCCAAGAGACCCAGTACTTC.